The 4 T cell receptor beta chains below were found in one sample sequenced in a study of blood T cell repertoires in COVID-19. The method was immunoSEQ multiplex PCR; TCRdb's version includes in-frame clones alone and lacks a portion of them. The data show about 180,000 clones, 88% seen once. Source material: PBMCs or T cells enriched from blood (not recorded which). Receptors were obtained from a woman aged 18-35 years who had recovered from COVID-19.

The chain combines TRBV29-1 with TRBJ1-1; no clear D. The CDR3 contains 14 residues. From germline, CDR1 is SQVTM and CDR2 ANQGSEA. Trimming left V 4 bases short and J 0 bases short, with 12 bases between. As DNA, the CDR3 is TGCAGCGTTGTCGGTTCAGGTATGAACACTGAAGCTTTCTTT. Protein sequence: CSVVGSGMNTEAFF.

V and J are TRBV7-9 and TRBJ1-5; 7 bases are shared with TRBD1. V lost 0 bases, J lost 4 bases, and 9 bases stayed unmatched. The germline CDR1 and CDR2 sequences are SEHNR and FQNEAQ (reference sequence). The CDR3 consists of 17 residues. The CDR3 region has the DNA TGTGCCAGCAGCTTAGCGCCGACAGGGATCATGAATCAGCCCCAGCATTTT. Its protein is CASSLAPTGIMNQPQHF.

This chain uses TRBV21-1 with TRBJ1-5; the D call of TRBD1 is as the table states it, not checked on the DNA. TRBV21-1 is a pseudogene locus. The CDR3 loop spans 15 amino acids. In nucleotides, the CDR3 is TGTGCCAGCAGCAACATGAACAGGGTGGGACAGCCCCAGCATTTT. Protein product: CASSNMNRVGQPQHF.

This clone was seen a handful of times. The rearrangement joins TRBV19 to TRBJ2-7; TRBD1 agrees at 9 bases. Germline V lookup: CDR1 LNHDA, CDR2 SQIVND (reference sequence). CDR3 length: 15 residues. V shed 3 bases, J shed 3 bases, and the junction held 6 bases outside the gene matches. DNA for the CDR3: TGTGCCAGTAGTATGGAGGGACAGGGAAACTACGAGCAGTACTTC. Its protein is CASSMEGQGNYEQYF.